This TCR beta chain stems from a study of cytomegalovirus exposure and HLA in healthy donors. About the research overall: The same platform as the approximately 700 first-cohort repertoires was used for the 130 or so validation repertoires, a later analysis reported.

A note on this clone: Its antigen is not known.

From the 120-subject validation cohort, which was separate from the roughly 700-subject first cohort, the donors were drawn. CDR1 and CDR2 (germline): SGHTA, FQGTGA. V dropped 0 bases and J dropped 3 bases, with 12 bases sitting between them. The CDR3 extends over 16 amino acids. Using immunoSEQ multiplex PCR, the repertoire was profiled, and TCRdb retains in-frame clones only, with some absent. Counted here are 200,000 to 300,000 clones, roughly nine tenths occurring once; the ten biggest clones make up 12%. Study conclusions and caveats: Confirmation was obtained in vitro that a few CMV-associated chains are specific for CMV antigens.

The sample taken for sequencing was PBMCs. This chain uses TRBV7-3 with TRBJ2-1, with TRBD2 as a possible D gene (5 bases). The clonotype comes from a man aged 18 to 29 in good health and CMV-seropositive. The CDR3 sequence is CASSLTAAGSYNEQFF. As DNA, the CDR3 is TGTGCCAGCAGCTTAACCGCGGCTGGGAGCTACAATGAGCAGTTCTTC.